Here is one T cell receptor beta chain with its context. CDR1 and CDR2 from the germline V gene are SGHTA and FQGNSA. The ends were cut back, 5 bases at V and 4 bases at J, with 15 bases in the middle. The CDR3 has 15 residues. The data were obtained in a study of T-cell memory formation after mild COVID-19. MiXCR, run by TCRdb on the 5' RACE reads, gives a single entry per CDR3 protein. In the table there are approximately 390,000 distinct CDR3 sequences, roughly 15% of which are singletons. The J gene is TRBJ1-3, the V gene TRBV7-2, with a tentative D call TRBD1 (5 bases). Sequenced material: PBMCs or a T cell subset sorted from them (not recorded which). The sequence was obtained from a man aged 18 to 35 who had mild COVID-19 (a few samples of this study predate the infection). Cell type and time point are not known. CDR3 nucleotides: TGTGCCAGCAGCCCCCCCGGGGCGCGAGGAAACACCATATATTTT. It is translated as CASSPPGARGNTIYF.